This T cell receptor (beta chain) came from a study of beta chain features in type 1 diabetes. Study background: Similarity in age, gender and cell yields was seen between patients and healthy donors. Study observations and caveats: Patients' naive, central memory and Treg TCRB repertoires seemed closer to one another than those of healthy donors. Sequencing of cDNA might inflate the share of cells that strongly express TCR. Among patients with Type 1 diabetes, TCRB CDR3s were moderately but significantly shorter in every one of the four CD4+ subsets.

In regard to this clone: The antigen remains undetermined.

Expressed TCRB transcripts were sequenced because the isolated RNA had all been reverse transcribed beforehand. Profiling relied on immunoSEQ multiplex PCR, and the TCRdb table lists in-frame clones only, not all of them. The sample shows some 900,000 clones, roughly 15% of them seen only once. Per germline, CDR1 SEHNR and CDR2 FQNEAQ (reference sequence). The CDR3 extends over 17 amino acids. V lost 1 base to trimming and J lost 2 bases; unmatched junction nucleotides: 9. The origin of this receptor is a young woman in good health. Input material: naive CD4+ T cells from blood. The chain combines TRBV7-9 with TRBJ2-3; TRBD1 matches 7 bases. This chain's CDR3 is CASSLGPGTATTDTQYF. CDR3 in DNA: TGTGCCAGCAGCTTAGGTCCCGGGACAGCGACCACAGATACGCAGTATTTT. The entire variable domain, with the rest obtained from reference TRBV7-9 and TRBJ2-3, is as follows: DTGVSQNPRHKITKRGQNVTFRCDPISEHNRLYWYRQTLGQGPEFLTYFQNEAQLEKSRLLSDRFSAERPKGSFSTLEIQRTEQGDSAMYLCASSLGPGTATTDTQYFGPGTRLTVL.